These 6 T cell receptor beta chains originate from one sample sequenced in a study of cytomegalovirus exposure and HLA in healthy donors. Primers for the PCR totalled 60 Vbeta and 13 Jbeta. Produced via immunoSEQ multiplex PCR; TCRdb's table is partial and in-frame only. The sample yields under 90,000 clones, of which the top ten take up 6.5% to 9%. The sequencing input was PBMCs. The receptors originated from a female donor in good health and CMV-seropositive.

The CDR3 protein is CASSMDRSSYNEQFF. CDR3 bases: TGCGCCAGCAGCATGGACAGGTCCAGCTACAATGAGCAGTTCTTC. The V call is TRBV5-1, the J call TRBJ2-1; 7 bases map to TRBD1. This CDR3 comprises 15 residues. Trimming cost V 4 bases and J 3 bases; bases outside gene matches: 7. Germline values: CDR1 SGHRS, CDR2 YFSETQ.

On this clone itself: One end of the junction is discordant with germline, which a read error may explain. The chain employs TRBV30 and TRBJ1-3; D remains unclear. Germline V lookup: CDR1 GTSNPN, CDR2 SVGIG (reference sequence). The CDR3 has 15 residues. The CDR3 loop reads CAHSRGVNSGNIIYF. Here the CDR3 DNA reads TGTGCCCACTCCAGAGGAGTTAACTCTGGAAACATCATATATTTT. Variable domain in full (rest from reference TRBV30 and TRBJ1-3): SQTIHQWPATLVQPVGSPLSLECTVEGTSNPNLYWYRQAAGRGLQLLFYSVGIGQISSEVPQNLSASRPQDRQFILSSKKLLLSDSGFYLCAHSRGVNSGNIIYFGEGSWLTVV.

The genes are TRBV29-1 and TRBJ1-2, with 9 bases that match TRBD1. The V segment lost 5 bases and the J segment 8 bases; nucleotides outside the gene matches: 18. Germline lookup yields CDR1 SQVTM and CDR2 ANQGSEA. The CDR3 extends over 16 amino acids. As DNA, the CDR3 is TGCAGCGTTTTAGGACAGGGGAAGTTAATCAGTGGGGGCTACACCTTC. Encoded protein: CSVLGQGKLISGGYTF. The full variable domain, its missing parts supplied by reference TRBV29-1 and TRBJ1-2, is SAVISQKPSRDICQRGTSLTIQCQVDSQVTMMFWYRQQPGQSLTLIATANQGSEATYESGFVIDKFPISRPNLTFSTLTVSNMSPEDSSIYLCSVLGQGKLISGGYTFGSGTRLTVV.

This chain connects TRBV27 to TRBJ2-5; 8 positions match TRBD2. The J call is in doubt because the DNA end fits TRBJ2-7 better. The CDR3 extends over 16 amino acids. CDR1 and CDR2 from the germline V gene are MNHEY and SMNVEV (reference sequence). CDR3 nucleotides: TGTGCCAGCAGTTTGGGGAGAGCGGGGGCAGTAAACGAGCAGTACTTC. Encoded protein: CASSLGRAGAVNEQYF.

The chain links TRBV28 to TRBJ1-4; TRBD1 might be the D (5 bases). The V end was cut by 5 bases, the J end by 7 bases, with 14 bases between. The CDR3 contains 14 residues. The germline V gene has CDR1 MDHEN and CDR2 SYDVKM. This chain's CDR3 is CASSQGVEAEKLFF. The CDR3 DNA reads TGTGCCAGCAGTCAGGGTGTAGAGGCTGAAAAACTGTTTTTT.

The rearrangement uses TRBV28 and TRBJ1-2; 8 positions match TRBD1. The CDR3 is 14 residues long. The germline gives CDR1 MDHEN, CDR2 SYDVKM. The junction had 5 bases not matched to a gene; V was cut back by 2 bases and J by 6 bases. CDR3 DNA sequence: TGTGCCAGCAGTTTAGGCAGGGGGCAGGATGGCTACACCTTC. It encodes CASSLGRGQDGYTF.